This TCR beta chain derives from a study of type 1 regulatory T cells. Across the whole study: T-allo10 is a Tr1-enriched, alloantigen-specific CD4 T cell product made in vitro.

The CDR3 loop spans 14 amino acids. CDR1 is SGHTA and CDR2 is FQGNSA in the germline V gene. V was trimmed by 0 bases and J by 2 bases, leaving 6 bases between them. To note about this clonotype: The antigen is not known.

TCRdb re-called the reads with MiXCR, one entry per CDR3 protein. The profile shows about 71,000 distinct CDR3 sequences, about 20% of them singletons. Study-wide results and caveats: Tr1 cells had a more restricted TCR repertoire than non-Tr1 cells.

The sequenced sample consisted of cultured type 1 regulatory T (Tr1) cells, either the whole culture or a sorted fraction (not recorded which). The chain uses TRBV7-2 and TRBJ2-3, with unresolved D. This receptor was identified in a human donor in good health. CDR3 in DNA: TGTGCCAGCAGCTTAGCAGGCCTCACAGATACGCAGTATTTT. Translating it yields CASSLAGLTDTQYF.